These 12 T cell receptor beta chains originate from one sample sequenced in a study of vaccination and CD4 T cells after COVID-19. No antigen has been assigned to these receptors. Treatment in this sample: approximately 11-day PBMC culture with coronavirus spike peptide pools or control peptides (ViraFEST assay). Researchers used the Oncomine TCR Beta short-read assay to sequence DNA from cultured CD4+ T cells. TCRdb itself ran the PCR reads through MiXCR, one entry per CDR3 protein. The sample carries tens of thousands of distinct CDR3 sequences, roughly 60% recorded once. Input material: CD4+ T cells from blood, cultured in vitro. The receptors here all came from a human donor who had recovered from COVID-19.

This chain links TRBV7-2 with TRBJ2-2, with 10 bases aligning to TRBD2. The CDR3 runs to 16 residues. The germline CDR1 and CDR2 sequences are SGHTA and FQGNSA. With V trimmed by 5 bases and J by 8 bases, 11 bases remained unmatched. The CDR3 loop is CASSLIPSGGLGELFF. CDR3 DNA sequence: TGTGCCAGCAGCCTCATACCTAGCGGGGGCCTGGGGGAGCTGTTTTTT. The whole variable domain, remainder taken from reference TRBV7-2 and TRBJ2-2, is GAGVSQSPSNKVTEKGKDVELRCDPISGHTALYWYRQSLGQGLEFLIYFQGNSAPDKSGLPSDRFSAERTGGSVSTLTIQRTQQEDSAVYLCASSLIPSGGLGELFFGEGSRLTVL.

This sequence joins TRBV27 and TRBJ2-1; 8 bases are a match to TRBD2. CDR1 MNHEY and CDR2 SMNVEV come from the germline V gene (reference sequence). V lost 5 bases to trimming and J lost 16 bases; unmatched junction nucleotides: 13. CDR3 length: 13 residues. The CDR3 is CASSQLAEWARFF. Here the CDR3 DNA reads TGTGCCAGCAGTCAACTAGCGGAGTGGGCTCGATTCTTC.

This chain joins TRBV6-1 and TRBJ1-3; possibly TRBD1 for D (6 bases). Trimming removed 7 bases from V and 11 bases from J, with 15 bases in between. The germline gives CDR1 MNHNS, CDR2 SASEGT. The CDR3 is made up of 12 amino acids. The CDR3 is CASTPIRGSIYF. CDR3 sequence (DNA): TGTGCCAGCACCCCGATCAGGGGTTCCATATATTTT.

The V and J genes are TRBV6-2 or TRBV6-3 and TRBJ2-3, with D unclear. The CDR3 is 15 amino acids. V lost 5 bases to trimming and J lost 3 bases, with 15 bases between them. In germline, CDR1 is MNHEY, CDR2 SVGEGT. CDR3 sequence reads: CASSQTSVKTDTQYF. The DNA for the CDR3 is TGTGCCAGCAGTCAAACGTCAGTAAAGACAGATACGCAGTATTTT.

This clonotype appeared once. This chain links TRBV24-1 with TRBJ2-2; 10 bases map to TRBD2. The CDR3 has 15 residues. The germline V gene encodes CDR1 KGHDR and CDR2 SFDVKD. The trim removed 5 bases at V and 4 bases at J, leaving 3 bases unmatched. CDR3 amino acids: CATSVASGSTGELFF. The CDR3 DNA follows: TGTGCCACCAGTGTGGCTAGCGGGAGCACCGGGGAGCTGTTTTTT.

The chain has TRBV24-1 and TRBJ1-5; D is perhaps TRBD1 (6 bases). V lost 3 bases and J 3 bases, leaving 8 bases between the germline ends. This CDR3 is built from 14 residues. Per the germline V gene, CDR1 is KGHDR and CDR2 is SFDVKD. CDR3 sequence: CATSDGQYNQPQHF. The DNA of the CDR3 is TGTGCCACCAGTGATGGACAGTACAATCAGCCCCAGCATTTT.

This clonotype appeared once. V usage is TRBV7-8 and J usage is TRBJ1-1; D may be TRBD1 (5 bases). The CDR3 is 15 residues long. Germline loops: CDR1 SGHVS, CDR2 FQNEAQ. V lost 6 bases and J lost 3, with 17 bases in between. The CDR3 DNA is TGTGCCAGCAGGGAAGCGGGGCGCCGTTACACTGAAGCTTTCTTT. It translates to CASREAGRRYTEAFF.

The chain joins TRBV7-2 to TRBJ2-1, with TRBD2 identical over 11 bases. Germline lookup yields CDR1 SGHTA and CDR2 FQGNSA. V was pared by 3 bases and J by 7 bases, with 8 bases of the junction left unmatched. CDR3 length: 16 amino acids. The CDR3 region is CASSFSSGRALNEQFF. Written as DNA, the CDR3 is TGTGCCAGCAGCTTTAGTAGCGGGAGGGCCCTGAATGAGCAGTTCTTC.

This clonotype has only one observation. V usage is TRBV3-1 and J usage is TRBJ1-1, with D tentatively TRBD1 (6 bases). The CDR3 extends over 14 amino acids. CDR1 and CDR2 (germline): LGHDT, YNNKEL (reference sequence). The V end was cut by 4 bases, the J end by 7 bases, with 16 bases between. The CDR3 nucleotides read TGTGCCAGCAGCCCGCGAAACAGGGATAGTGAAGCTTTCTTT. Translating gives CASSPRNRDSEAFF.

The chain links TRBV21-1 to TRBJ1-5; TRBD1 is taken as the D call from the table, unchecked against the DNA. TRBV21-1 is designated a pseudogene. This CDR3 spans 17 amino acids. CDR3 DNA sequence: TGTGCCAGCAGCAAAATCTGGCCCCTGTATAGCAATCAGCCCCAGCATTTT. Its protein product is CASSKIWPLYSNQPQHF.

The chain carries TRBV6-2 or TRBV6-3 and TRBJ1-2; TRBD1 might be the D (6 bases). Germline V gene lookup returns CDR1 MNHEY and CDR2 SVGEGT. This CDR3 has 15 amino acids. V was shortened by 4 bases and J by 5 bases, with 17 bases between the two germline ends. CDR3 nucleotides: TGTGCCAGCAGTTCCACCACCGGGACAACTTATGGCTACACCTTC. Translating gives CASSSTTGTTYGYTF.

The chain combines TRBV6-2 or TRBV6-3 with TRBJ1-6; D call uncertain. V was trimmed by 0 bases and J by 8 bases, leaving 8 bases between them. The CDR3 sequence is 14 residues long. Germline V gene sequence: CDR1 MNHEY, CDR2 SVGEGT. For the CDR3, the DNA is TGTGCCAGCAGTTACTCTCGAGGGTATTCACCCCTCCACTTT. Residues: CASSYSRGYSPLHF.